This is a list of T cell receptor beta chains from one sample in a study of OX40 agonist ivuxolimab in advanced cancers. TCRdb's copy holds only in-frame clones and misses some; the assay was immunoSEQ multiplex PCR. The sample yields 30,000 or so clones, 79% seen once. The sequences come from CD4+ or CD8+ T cells sorted from blood, collected in a trial of the OX40 agonist ivuxolimab. The origin of the receptors is an adult with an advanced solid tumor such as melanoma, head and neck, liver or kidney cancer. CDR3s include the opening cysteine and the closing phenylalanine or tryptophan. D genes are given only for firm matches. Clone size appears in some rows only: once, few, many, or a class for an expanded clone.

D,V,J,size,CDR3,DNA
NA,TRBV9,TRBJ2-2,NA,CASSVSSGGNTGELFF,TGTGCCAGCAGCGTGTCCTCGGGGGGCAACACCGGGGAGCTGTTTTTT
TRBD1,TRBV2,TRBJ1-2,NA,CASSEEGGRPYGYTF,TGTGCCAGCAGTGAAGAAGGGGGCCGGCCCTATGGCTACACCTTC
NA,TRBV6-1,TRBJ1-1,NA,CASRAQSMNTEAFF,TGTGCCAGCAGGGCACAGAGCATGAACACTGAAGCTTTCTTT
TRBD1,TRBV28,TRBJ2-5,few,CASSTRQGHIETQYF,TGTGCCAGCAGTACCAGACAGGGGCATATCGAGACCCAGTACTTC
NA,TRBV6-1,TRBJ1-5,NA,CASSEAGHSNQPQHF,TGTGCCAGCAGTGAAGCCGGACATAGCAATCAGCCCCAGCATTTT
TRBD1,TRBV30,TRBJ1-3,NA,CAWSRDSFGNTIYF,TGTGCCTGGAGCCGGGACAGCTTTGGAAACACCATATATTTT
NA,TRBV6-1,TRBJ2-7,few,CASSGMGYEQYF,TGTGCCAGCAGTGGTATGGGCTACGAGCAGTACTTC
NA,TRBV7-9,TRBJ2-2,once,CASSLFAGELFF,TGTGCCAGCAGCTTATTCGCCGGGGAGCTGTTTTTT
NA,TRBV19,TRBJ2-1,few,CASSIEGRGSYNEQFF,TGTGCCAGTAGTATAGAGGGGCGGGGCTCCTACAATGAGCAGTTCTTC
TRBD1,TRBV28,TRBJ2-7,NA,CASRGYRGSYYEQYF,TGTGCCAGCAGGGGATACAGGGGGAGCTACTACGAGCAGTACTTC
NA,TRBV30,TRBJ1-1,NA,CAWSHDFNTEAFF,TGTGCCTGGAGTCACGACTTCAACACTGAAGCTTTCTTT
TRBD1,TRBV9,TRBJ1-1,NA,CASSVAGQGARTEAFF,TGTGCCAGCAGCGTAGCGGGACAGGGGGCGCGTACTGAAGCTTTCTTT
NA,TRBV4-1,TRBJ1-1,NA,CASSHQGPGIMNTEAFF,TGCGCCAGCAGCCACCAAGGTCCGGGGATCATGAACACTGAAGCTTTCTTT
TRBD1,TRBV28,TRBJ1-5,medium-sized,CATREGANQPQHF,TGTGCCACCAGGGAGGGGGCCAATCAGCCCCAGCATTTT
TRBD1,TRBV6-1,TRBJ1-4,once,CASTDRGFNEKLFF,TGTGCCAGTACGGACAGGGGCTTCAATGAAAAACTGTTTTTT
TRBD1,TRBV7-2,TRBJ1-2,few,CASSLAVGGGGYTF,TGTGCCAGCAGCTTAGCGGTAGGGGGCGGTGGCTACACCTTC
NA,TRBV7-8,TRBJ2-3,NA,CASSSGPSENTQYF,TGTGCCAGCAGCTCGGGACCATCCGAGAATACGCAGTATTTT
NA,TRBV13,TRBJ1-2,NA,CASSVVDGYYGYTF,TGTGCCAGCAGCGTGGTCGACGGGTACTATGGCTACACCTTC
NA,TRBV2,TRBJ1-5,NA,CASSEGQVNQPQHF,TGTGCCAGCAGTGAAGGGCAGGTCAATCAGCCCCAGCATTTT
NA,TRBV6-5,TRBJ1-5,NA,CASSYSTQPQHF,TGTGCCAGCAGTTACTCGACTCAGCCCCAGCATTTT
TRBD1,TRBV2,TRBJ1-6,NA,CASSSRQGWPYNSPLHF,TGTGCCAGCAGTTCCCGACAGGGATGGCCCTATAATTCACCCCTCCACTTT
NA,TRBV6-5,TRBJ2-5,NA,CASSRGGGKTQYF,TGTGCCAGCAGTAGAGGGGGCGGGAAGACCCAGTACTTC
NA,TRBV18,TRBJ1-1,NA,CASSPKTGTNTEAFF,TGTGCCAGCTCACCAAAAACAGGGACGAACACTGAAGCTTTCTTT
NA,TRBV10-3,TRBJ2-2,NA,CAISESGSGNTGELFF,TGTGCCATCAGTGAGTCAGGGTCGGGGAACACCGGGGAGCTGTTTTTT
NA,TRBV7-3,TRBJ2-2,NA,CASSSWTVNTGELFF,TGTGCCAGCAGCTCGTGGACTGTGAACACCGGGGAGCTGTTTTTT
NA,TRBV27,TRBJ2-7,NA,CASSLRQSRIYEQYF,TGTGCCAGCAGTTTAAGGCAGAGCAGGATCTACGAGCAGTACTTC
TRBD2,TRBV28,TRBJ2-1,NA,CASSFGREGDNEQFF,TGTGCCAGCAGTTTCGGACGGGAGGGAGACAATGAGCAGTTCTTC
TRBD2,TRBV5-4,TRBJ2-1,NA,CASSLASGGYGDEQFF,TGTGCCAGCAGCTTGGCTAGCGGGGGCTATGGGGATGAGCAGTTCTTC
NA,TRBV29-1,TRBJ2-6,few,CSVPVPGANVLTF,TGCAGCGTTCCGGTCCCTGGGGCCAACGTCCTGACTTTC